This TCR beta chain originates from a study of tumor-infiltrating lymphocytes in primary liver carcinoma. The blood RNA (from unsorted whole blood) was obtained, and germline DNA was also extracted. Using a constant-region primer together with ProtoScript II reverse transcriptase, TCR beta cDNA was made from approximately 500 ng of total RNA. ARM-PCR was slightly modified, and three nested multiplex PCR rounds with it gave rise to the TCR beta libraries. It was with TRBV1-TRBV30 forward primers and a C-beta reverse primer that the first two PCR rounds were run, at approximately 9 cycles each. TCRdb recomputed calls from the multiplex PCR reads with MiXCR, one row per CDR3 protein. The sample lists roughly 180,000 distinct CDR3 sequences, about 60% seen once, with about 72% in the top ten. Per germline, CDR1 SQVTM and CDR2 ANQGSEA. Trimming stripped 8 bases from V and 4 bases from J, with 24 bases between. This CDR3 region has 15 residues.

On this clonotype: Just one base apart from a much larger clone, this may be a read error.

The TCR comes from a man aged 40-50 years with primary liver carcinoma and hepatitis B virus infection. The source material was peripheral blood. The chain employs TRBV29-1 and TRBJ2-7; D might be TRBD2 (5 bases). In nucleotides, the CDR3 is TGCAGCCCCTTGAGGGTAAGGGAATGCATGTACGAGCAGTACTTC. It specifies CSPLRVRECMYEQYF.